This section outlines one T cell receptor (beta chain) sequence together with its context. Its binding antigen is unknown. Base qualities were left out, and no much larger clone turns up one base away. One collaborating source in Seattle enrolled patients while the patients were actively infected and followed the patients over time throughout the course of disease. The collaborating institutions used their own protocols to collect whole blood in K2EDTA tubes. Collaborator samples were shipped for TCRbeta analysis as frozen whole blood, isolated PBMCs, or DNA extracted from either sample type. These data belong to a study of blood T cell repertoires in COVID-19 (dated by TCRdb to the early 2020s). In terms of the full investigation: Samples from collaborators originated in the United States, Italy and Spain and spanned both the acute and convalescent phases of COVID-19. The prospective study material was composed of cDNA or gDNA derived from T cells, B-cell-depleted T cells, or PBMCs. The dataset comprised deeply sampled blood TCRbeta repertoires from subjects exposed to, actively infected with, or recovered from COVID-19. The repertoires were released in a freely available public database meant as a resource for research on the immune response to SARS-CoV-2. The samples were drawn from two sources: the first 160 participants of the ongoing ImmuneRACE study, and over 950 subjects contributed by 6 global collaborators. Sample metadata almost always included a de-identified subject ID, COVID-19 status, age in years and sex. Where HLA class I and class II types were available, the types were taken from metadata supplied by the sample provider, not from assay-based typing.

TCRbeta CDR3 regions were amplified from genomic DNA using the immunoSEQ Assay, a bias-controlled multiplex PCR. The authors' pipeline ran thus. Nucleated cell counts per sample were estimated from amplification of reference gene primers within the assay. To quantify the absolute abundance of each unique TCRbeta CDR3 rearrangement, sequence reads were collapsed and filtered. For each sample, productive Simpson clonality was calculated by taking the square root of Simpson's diversity index across productive rearrangements. Drawn from immuneACCESS, this table holds only the in-frame rearrangements with V and J called that TCRdb kept. Clones are partly lost; checked studies trace under half to an unresolved V gene and leave the rest unexplained. V and J calls and clone size are as listed in that table; D and trimming were resolved from the DNA. The sample data list roughly 150,000 clones, and around 90% of these were observed just once. Almost 5% of the sample comes from the top ten.

The junction shows trimming of 7 bases on V and 5 bases on J, and the gene matches do not reach 4 bases of it. CDR1 MNHNY and CDR2 SVGAGI are derived from the germline V gene (reference sequence). The CDR3 numbers 16 residues from cysteine through phenylalanine. The only DNA kept is the CDR3, 48 bases in frame from the first base. Broader findings and caveats from the paper: The quantity of clinical and demographic metadata differed by source and by participant and was supplied without curation.

The sequenced material came from peripheral blood. The chain employs TRBV6-6 and TRBJ2-2, with TRBD2 matching 16 junction bases. The sequence came from a young man with COVID-19, enrolled during active disease. The bases read TGTGCCAGCATCGGGACTAGCGGGAGGGGTACCGGGGAGCTGTTTTTT. Translation gives CASIGTSGRGTGELFF.